This T cell receptor (beta chain) originates from a study of blood T cell repertoires in COVID-19. Germline CDR1 is MRHNA and CDR2 is SNTAGT. This CDR3 has 15 amino acids. The ends lost 4 bases at V and 5 bases at J; junction bases unmatched: 7. In the authors' workflow: Scientists estimated how many nucleated cells there were by amplifying reference gene primers. Generated by immunoSEQ multiplex PCR, the TCRdb table keeps only in-frame clones and is missing some. V, J and clone size were drawn from that table, and D and trimming were deduced from the DNA. The table has under 300,000 clones, 70% to 85% seen once.

The sequence derives from a human donor with COVID-19, enrolled during active disease. The donor label of this sample is uncertain. The sample consisted of peripheral blood. This chain connects TRBV6-4 to TRBJ1-5, with 8 bases lining up with TRBD1. In DNA, the CDR3 is TGTGCCAGCAGTGTCGATCAGGGGGCGGATCAGCCCCAGCATTTT. Residues: CASSVDQGADQPQHF.